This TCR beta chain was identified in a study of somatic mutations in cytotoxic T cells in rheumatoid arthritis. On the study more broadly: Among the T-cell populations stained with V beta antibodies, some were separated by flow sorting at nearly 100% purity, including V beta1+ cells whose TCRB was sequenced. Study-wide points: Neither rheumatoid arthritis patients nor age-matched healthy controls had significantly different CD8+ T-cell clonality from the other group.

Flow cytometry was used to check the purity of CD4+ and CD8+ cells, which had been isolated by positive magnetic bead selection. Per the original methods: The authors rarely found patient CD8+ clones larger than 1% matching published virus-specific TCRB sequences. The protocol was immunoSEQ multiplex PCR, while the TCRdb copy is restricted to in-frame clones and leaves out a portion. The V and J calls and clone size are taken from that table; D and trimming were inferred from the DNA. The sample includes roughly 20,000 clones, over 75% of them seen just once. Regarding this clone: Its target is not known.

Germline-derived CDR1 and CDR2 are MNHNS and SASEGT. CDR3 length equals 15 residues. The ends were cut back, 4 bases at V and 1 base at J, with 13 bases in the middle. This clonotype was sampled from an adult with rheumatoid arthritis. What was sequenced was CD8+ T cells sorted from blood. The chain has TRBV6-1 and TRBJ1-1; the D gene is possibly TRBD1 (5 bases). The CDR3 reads CASSAMDTSNTEAFF. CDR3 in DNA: TGTGCCAGCAGTGCTATGGACACTTCGAACACTGAAGCTTTCTTT.